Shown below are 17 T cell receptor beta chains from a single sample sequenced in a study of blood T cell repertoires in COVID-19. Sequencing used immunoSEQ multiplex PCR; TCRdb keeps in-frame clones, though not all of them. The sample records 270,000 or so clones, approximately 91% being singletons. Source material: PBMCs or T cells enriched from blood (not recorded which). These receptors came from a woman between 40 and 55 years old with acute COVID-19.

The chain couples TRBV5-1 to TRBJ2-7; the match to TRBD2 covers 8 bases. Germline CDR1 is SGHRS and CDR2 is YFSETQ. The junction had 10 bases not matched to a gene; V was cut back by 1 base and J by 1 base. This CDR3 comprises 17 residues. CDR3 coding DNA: TGCGCCAGCAGCTTGCTCCCCCCCGGGGGGGGGTCCTACGAGCAGTACTTC. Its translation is CASSLLPPGGGSYEQYF.

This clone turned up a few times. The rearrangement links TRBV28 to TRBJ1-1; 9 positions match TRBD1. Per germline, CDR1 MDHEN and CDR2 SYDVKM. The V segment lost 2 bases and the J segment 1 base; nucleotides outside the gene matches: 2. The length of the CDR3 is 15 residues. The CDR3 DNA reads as TGTGCCAGCAGTTTACCGGGACAGGGGAACACTGAAGCTTTCTTT. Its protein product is CASSLPGQGNTEAFF.

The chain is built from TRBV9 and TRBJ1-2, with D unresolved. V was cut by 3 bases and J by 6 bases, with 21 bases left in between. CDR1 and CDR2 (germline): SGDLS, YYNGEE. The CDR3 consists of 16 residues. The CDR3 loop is CASSGLPAASENGYTF. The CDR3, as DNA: TGTGCCAGCAGCGGCCTTCCGGCGGCCAGCGAAAATGGCTACACCTTC.

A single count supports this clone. The CDR3 DNA reads as TGCGCCAGCAGTCTACTTACAGGACACCGTCCCACAGATACGCAGTATTTT. Amino acids: CASSLLTGHRPTDTQYF. The chain combines TRBV23-1 with TRBJ2-3, with a possible D match to TRBD1 (5 bases). TRBV23-1 is designated an ORF whose function remains uncertain. Trimming pared 4 bases from V and 2 bases from J, leaving 19 bases between. The CDR3 length is 17 residues.

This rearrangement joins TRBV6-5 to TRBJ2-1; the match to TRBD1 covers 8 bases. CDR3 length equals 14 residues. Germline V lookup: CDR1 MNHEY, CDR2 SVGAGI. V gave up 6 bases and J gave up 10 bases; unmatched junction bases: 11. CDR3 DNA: TGTGCCAGCAGAATTAGGGGGACAGGTCACGAGCAGTTCTTC. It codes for CASRIRGTGHEQFF.

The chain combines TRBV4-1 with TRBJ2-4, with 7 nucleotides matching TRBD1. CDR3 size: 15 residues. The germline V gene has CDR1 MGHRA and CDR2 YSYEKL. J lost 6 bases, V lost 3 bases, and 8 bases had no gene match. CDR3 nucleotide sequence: TGCGCCAGCAGCCAGGTCCACAGGGGCGGAAACATTCAGTACTTC. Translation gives CASSQVHRGGNIQYF.

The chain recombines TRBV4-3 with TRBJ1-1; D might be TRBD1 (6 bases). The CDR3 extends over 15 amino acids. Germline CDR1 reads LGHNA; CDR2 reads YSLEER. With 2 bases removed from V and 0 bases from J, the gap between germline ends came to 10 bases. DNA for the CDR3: TGCGCCAGCAGCCAACGGACAGTCATGAACACTGAAGCTTTCTTT. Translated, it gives CASSQRTVMNTEAFF.

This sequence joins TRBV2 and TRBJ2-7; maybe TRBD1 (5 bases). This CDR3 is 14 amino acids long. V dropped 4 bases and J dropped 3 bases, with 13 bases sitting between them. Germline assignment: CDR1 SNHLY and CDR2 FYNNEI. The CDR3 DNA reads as TGTGCCAGCAGTGCCGGGCAGGGTGGCTACGAGCAGTACTTC. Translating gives CASSAGQGGYEQYF.

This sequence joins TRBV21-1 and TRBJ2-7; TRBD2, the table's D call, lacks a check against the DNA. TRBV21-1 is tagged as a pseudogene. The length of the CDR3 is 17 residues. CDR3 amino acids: CASSTRTSGGPTYEQYF. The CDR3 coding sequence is TGTGCCAGCAGCACCCGGACTAGCGGGGGCCCGACCTACGAGCAGTACTTC.

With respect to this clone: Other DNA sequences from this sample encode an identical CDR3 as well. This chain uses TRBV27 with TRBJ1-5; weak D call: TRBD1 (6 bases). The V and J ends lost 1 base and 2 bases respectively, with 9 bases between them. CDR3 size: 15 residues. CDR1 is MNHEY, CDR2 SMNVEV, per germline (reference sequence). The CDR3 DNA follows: TGTGCCAGCAGTTTATTGGCAGGGGGCAATCAGCCCCAGCATTTT. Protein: CASSLLAGGNQPQHF.

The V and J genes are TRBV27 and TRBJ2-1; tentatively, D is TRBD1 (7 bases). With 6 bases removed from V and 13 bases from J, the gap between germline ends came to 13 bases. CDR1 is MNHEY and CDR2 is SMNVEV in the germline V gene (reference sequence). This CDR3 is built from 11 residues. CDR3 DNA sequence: TGTGCCAGCAGCCCAGGGGGAGGTCAGTTCTTC. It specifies CASSPGGGQFF.

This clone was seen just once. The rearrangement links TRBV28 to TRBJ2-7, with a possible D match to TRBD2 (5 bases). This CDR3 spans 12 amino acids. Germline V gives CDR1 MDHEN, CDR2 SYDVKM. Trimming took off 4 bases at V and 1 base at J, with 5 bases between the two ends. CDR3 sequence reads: CASSWTSYEQYF. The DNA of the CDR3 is TGTGCCAGCAGTTGGACTTCCTACGAGCAGTACTTC.

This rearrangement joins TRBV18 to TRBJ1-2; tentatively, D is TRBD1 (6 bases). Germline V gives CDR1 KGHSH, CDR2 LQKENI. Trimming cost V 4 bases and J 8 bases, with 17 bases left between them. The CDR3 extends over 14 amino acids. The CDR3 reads CASSHGTDSQGYTF. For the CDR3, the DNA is TGTGCCAGCTCACACGGGACGGACAGCCAGGGCTACACCTTC.

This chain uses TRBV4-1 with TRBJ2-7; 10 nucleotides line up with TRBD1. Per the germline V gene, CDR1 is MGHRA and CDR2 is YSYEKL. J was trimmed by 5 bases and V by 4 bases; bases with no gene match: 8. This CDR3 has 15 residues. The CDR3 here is CASSRPGTGAHEQYF. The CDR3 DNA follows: TGCGCCAGCAGCCGCCCCGGGACAGGGGCCCACGAGCAGTACTTC.

CDR3 nucleotides: TGTGCCAGCAGCTTGGACAGGGGCGCGGGGGCCAACGTCCTGACTTTC. Translating gives CASSLDRGAGANVLTF. V and J are TRBV7-6 and TRBJ2-6; 9 nucleotides line up with TRBD1. CDR3 length: 16 residues. Germline V gene lookup returns CDR1 SGHVS and CDR2 FNYEAQ. V lost 3 bases and J lost 4; bases outside the gene matches: 4. Using reference TRBV7-6 and TRBJ2-6 for the parts outside the CDR3, the full variable domain is GAGVSQSPRYKVTKRGQDVALRCDPISGHVSLYWYRQALGQGPEFLTYFNYEAQQDKSGLPNDRFSAERPEGSISTLTIQRTEQRDSAMYRCASSLDRGAGANVLTFGAGSRLTVL.

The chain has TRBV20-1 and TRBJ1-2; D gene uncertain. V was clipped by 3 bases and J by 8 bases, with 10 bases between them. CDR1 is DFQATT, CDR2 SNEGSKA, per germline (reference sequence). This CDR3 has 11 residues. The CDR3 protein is CSASPRRGYTF. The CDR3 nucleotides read TGCAGTGCTAGCCCCCGTCGGGGCTACACCTTC.

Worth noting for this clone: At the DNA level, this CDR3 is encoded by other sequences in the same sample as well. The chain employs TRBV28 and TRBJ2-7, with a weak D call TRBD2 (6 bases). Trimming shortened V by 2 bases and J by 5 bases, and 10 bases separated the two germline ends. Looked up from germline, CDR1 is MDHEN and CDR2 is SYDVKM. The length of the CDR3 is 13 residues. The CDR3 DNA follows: TGTGCCAGCAGTTTAGTTGGGGGGAACGAGCAGTACTTC. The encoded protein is CASSLVGGNEQYF.